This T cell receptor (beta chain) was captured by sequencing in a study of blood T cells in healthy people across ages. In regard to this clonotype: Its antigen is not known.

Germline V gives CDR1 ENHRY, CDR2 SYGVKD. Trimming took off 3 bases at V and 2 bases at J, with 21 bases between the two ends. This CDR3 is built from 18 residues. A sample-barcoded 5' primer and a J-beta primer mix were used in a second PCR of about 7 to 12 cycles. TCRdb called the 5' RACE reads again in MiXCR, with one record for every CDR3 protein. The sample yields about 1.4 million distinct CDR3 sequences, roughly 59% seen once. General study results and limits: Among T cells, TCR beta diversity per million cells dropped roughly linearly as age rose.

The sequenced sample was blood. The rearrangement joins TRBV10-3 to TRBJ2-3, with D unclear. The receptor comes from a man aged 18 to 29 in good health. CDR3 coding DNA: TGTGCCATCAGTGACGAGATTGAGAACGACCTTCCCACAGATACGCAGTATTTT. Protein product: CAISDEIENDLPTDTQYF.